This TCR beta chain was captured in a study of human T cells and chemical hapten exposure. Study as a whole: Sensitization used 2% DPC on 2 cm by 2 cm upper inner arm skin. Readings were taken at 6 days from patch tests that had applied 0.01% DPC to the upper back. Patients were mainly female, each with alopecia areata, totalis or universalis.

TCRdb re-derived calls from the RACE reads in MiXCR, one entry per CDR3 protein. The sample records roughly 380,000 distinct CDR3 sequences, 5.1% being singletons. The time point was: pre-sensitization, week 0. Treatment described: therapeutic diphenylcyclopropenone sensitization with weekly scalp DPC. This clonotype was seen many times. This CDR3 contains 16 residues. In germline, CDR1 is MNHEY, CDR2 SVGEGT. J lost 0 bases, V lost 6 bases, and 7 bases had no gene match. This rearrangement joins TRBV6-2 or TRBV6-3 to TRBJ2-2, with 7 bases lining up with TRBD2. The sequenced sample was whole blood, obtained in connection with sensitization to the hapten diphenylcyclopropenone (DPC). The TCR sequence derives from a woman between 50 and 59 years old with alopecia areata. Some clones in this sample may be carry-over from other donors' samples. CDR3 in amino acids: CASRLLAATNTGELFF. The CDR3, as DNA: TGTGCCAGCAGACTTCTAGCGGCAACGAACACCGGGGAGCTGTTTTTT.